Included here is one T cell receptor beta chain sequence, with context. The specificity of this receptor is unknown. Within one base of it there is no much larger clone, and no base qualities were kept. This specimen comes from a study of T cell responses to AZD1222 COVID-19 vaccine (dated by TCRdb to the early 2020s). Broadly, across the study: AZD1222 recipients whose second dose came at about 4 weeks and those whose second dose came at about 12 weeks were combined into one group, since spike-specific TCR depth and breadth did not differ between the two schedules. TCR sequencing covered fewer than 250 trial participants: roughly 200 given two doses of AZD1222 and 26 given two doses of MenACWY control vaccine. Trial participants were enrolled by age into subgroups of 18-55, 56-69 and 70-plus years, and around 150, 28 and 57 TCR-sequenced participants, respectively, were included in these subgroups.

Study-wide conclusions, independent of this receptor: The 56-69-year group was small, and its depth increase did not reach significance, likely because of low power. Reportedly, close to half of the unique spike-specific TCRs recognized epitopes lying outside the regions that are mutated in the B.1.351 and B.1.1.7 variants. No day 14 peak-response samples were available, so repertoires were characterized only after the peak T cell response. Conclusions about previously exposed vaccinees were limited because only five to seven AZD1222 recipients were SARS-CoV-2 seropositive at baseline. Participants were mostly white British and included more females than males, and it was suggested by the authors that clonal diversity may have been underestimated. After two AZD1222 doses, spike-specific TCR breadth and depth were significantly higher than at day 0 and than in MenACWY recipients. CD4 TCRs associated with the vaccine covered the entire spike protein, and the dominant responses were in regions 160-218 and 743-854.

The time point label corresponds to: baseline before first vaccination. Vaccinee samples were obtained from the UK trials COV001 and COV002, which included a single-blind randomized controlled phase 2/3 trial of AZD1222 (ChAdOx1 nCoV-19) in healthy adults. For TCRbeta chain sequencing, PBMC samples were collected from trial participants at day 0 and at day 28 after the second dose. The CDR3 regions of human TCRbeta chains were analyzed by immunosequencing. Under the source paper's analysis protocol: TCRs in the repertoires were matched against a reference library of SARS-CoV-2-specific TCRs that had been generated with the MIRA antigen-specificity platform. Breadth was defined as the fraction of unique TCRs that were SARS-CoV-2-associated, and depth was defined as the fraction of total T cells that were SARS-CoV-2-associated. Using the MIRA data, every spike-specific TCR was mapped to the spike region that the TCR reacted to and assigned to either a CD4 or a CD8 class. Log10-transformed breadth and depth values were compared by one-way ANOVA with Sidak's multiple comparisons tests. In TCRdb, the immuneACCESS table is reduced to in-frame sequences with V and J assigned. These tables do not hold every clone; where another copy was compared, an unresolved V gene accounts for under half, and the others remain unexplained. For V, J and clone size, that table is used; D and trimming come from the DNA. The table for this sample lists approximately 120,000 clones; roughly 90% of them were counted only once. Roughly 5.2% of the sample is taken by the ten largest.

Material: peripheral blood, obtained on day 0 of AZD1222 vaccination. This receptor was obtained from an adult in good health.

The CDR3 reads CASSRQDGSTQYF. The DNA sequence reads TGTGCCAGCAGTCGACAGGACGGGTCTACGCAGTATTTT. The chain uses TRBV6-5 and TRBJ2-3; TRBD1 is a weak D gene call, 6 bases matching. Sequences MNHEY (CDR1) and SVGAGI (CDR2) are obtained from the germline V gene. From the cysteine up to the phenylalanine, the CDR3 has a length of 13 residues. The read is trimmed to its CDR3 DNA, 39 bases read in frame from base 1. V and J lose 5 bases and 8 bases, and a span of 14 bases separates them.